The clone carrying this T cell receptor (beta chain) has more than one count but fewer than ten. The record originates from a study of blood T cells in healthy people across ages. The CDR3 contains 12 residues. CDR1 and CDR2 from the germline V gene are SQVTM and ANQGSEA. The V and J ends lost 7 bases and 14 bases respectively, with 21 bases between them. Primed by a sample-barcoded 5' primer and a J-beta primer mix, a second PCR proceeded for 7 to 11 cycles. TCRdb processed the 5' RACE reads anew with MiXCR; each CDR3 protein has one entry. The sample has about 1.8 million distinct CDR3 sequences, approximately 50% seen once.

The receptor was isolated from a woman aged 40 to 49 in good health. Sequenced material: blood. This chain joins TRBV29-1 and TRBJ2-1, with D maybe TRBD2 (6 bases). DNA of the CDR3: TGCAGCGGCAAAACAGGTGGGACTCTGGAGTTCTTC. It specifies CSGKTGGTLEFF.